This is a list of T cell receptor beta chains from one sample in a study of tumor-infiltrating lymphocytes in primary liver carcinoma. TCRdb reprocessed the multiplex PCR reads with MiXCR, giving one entry per CDR3 protein. The repertoire holds 60,000 or so distinct CDR3 sequences, with about three quarters as singletons. Sequenced input: liver tumor tissue from sampling region 2. The receptors here all came from a man in his forties with primary liver carcinoma and hepatitis B virus infection. Each CDR3 is given with its conserved first and last residue. D genes are given only for firm matches. The size field is filled for only some rows; it gives once, few, many or a size class.

TRBV12-3/TRBV12-4	TRBJ2-1	few	NA	TGTGCCAGCAGTGGGCCCCGGCGGACCCCTCCGGATGAGCAGTTCTTC	CASSGPRRTPPDEQFF
TRBV5-4	TRBJ2-3	NA	NA	TGTACCAGCAGTTTGGCTGGGGAAGATACGCAGTATTTT	CTSSLAGEDTQYF
TRBV29-1	TRBJ2-3	once	NA	TGCAGCGTTTCAGGGAGGGGGCGAGAAGATATGCAGTATTTT	CSVSGRGREDMQYF
TRBV4-1	TRBJ2-2	NA	NA	TGCGACAGCAATGATCTGGACTGGGGGTTAACCGGGGAGATGTTTTTT	CDSNDLDWGLTGEMFF
TRBV28	TRBJ2-5	NA	TRBD2	TGTGCCAGCAGTCCGTTAGCGGGAGGGATGTACCAAGAGACCCAGTATTTC	CASSPLAGGMYQETQYF
TRBV29-1	TRBJ2-7	NA	NA	TGCAGCATTGAGGACCAGCAGGGCACCGAGCACTACTTC	CSIEDQQGTEHYF
TRBV6-5	TRBJ2-7	NA	TRBD2	TGTACCAGCAGTCTAGCGGGAGTCCGACCCTACGAGCACTACTTC	CTSSLAGVRPYEHYF
TRBV29-1	TRBJ2-2	NA	TRBD1	TGCAGCGTTCCCTATTCCGACAGGGTGATAGTGAACACCGGGGAACTGTTTTTT	CSVPYSDRVIVNTGELFF
TRBV10-3	TRBJ2-2	NA	NA	TGTGCCATCAGTGAGCCGGGCGGGACCAGGAACACAGGGGAGCTGTTTTTT	CAISEPGGTRNTGELFF
TRBV6-1	TRBJ1-5	NA	TRBD1	TGTGACAGCAGTCTACAGGGGGCCACTCAGCCCCAGCATTTT	CDSSLQGATQPQHF
TRBV5-4	TRBJ2-7	NA	NA	TGTGCCAGCCAGGACGGGATTCTCTCCTACGAGCAGTACTTC	CASQDGILSYEQYF
TRBV4-1	TRBJ2-3	NA	TRBD2	TGCGCCAGCAACCAAGATCCGACTAGCGGGGTTAGCTCAGATACGCAGTATTTT	CASNQDPTSGVSSDTQYF
TRBV6-1	TRBJ2-1	few	NA	TGTGCCAGCAGTGACCAGGTCTACAAGCAGTTCTTC	CASSDQVYKQFF
TRBV11-2	TRBJ1-1	NA	TRBD1	TGTGCCGGCAGCACCGGGACAGGGGCTGCTGAAGCTTTCTTT	CAGSTGTGAAEAFF
TRBV11-2	TRBJ2-5	NA	NA	TGTGCCAGCTGCCAAATTCCTGGCACGGGGAAAGAGACCCAGTACTTC	CASCQIPGTGKETQYF
TRBV10-1	TRBJ2-1	NA	TRBD2	TGCGCCAGCAGTGACCCGACTAGCGGGAGTTATGGTGAGCAGTTCTTC	CASSDPTSGSYGEQFF
TRBV10-2	TRBJ1-6	NA	NA	TGCGCCAGCAGCCACCGGATAGGGGTCGATTCAACCCTCCACTTT	CASSHRIGVDSTLHF
TRBV4-3	TRBJ2-6	NA	NA	TGCGCCAGCAGCCAGGGGTTCTGGGCCAACGTCCCGACTTTC	CASSQGFWANVPTF
TRBV4-1	TRBJ2-7	NA	NA	TGCGCCAGCAGCCATGCCGGCAGTACCTCCTACGGACAGTACTTC	CASSHAGSTSYGQYF
TRBV5-1	TRBJ1-1	NA	NA	TGCGCCAGCAGTTCGGAGCAGAACACTGACGCTTTCTTT	CASSSEQNTDAFF
TRBV19	TRBJ2-5	NA	NA	TGTGCCAGTTACAGGGAAGGGACCCAGTACTTC	CASYREGTQYF
TRBV9	TRBJ2-2	NA	TRBD1	TGTGCCAACAGCAACCCCCGACAGGGAAACACCGGGGAGCTGTTTTTT	CANSNPRQGNTGELFF
TRBV28	TRBJ2-7	NA	NA	TGTGCTACCCGGGGCAGGGATTCCTCCGAGCAGTACTTC	CATRGRDSSEQYF
TRBV6-2/TRBV6-3	TRBJ2-2	many	NA	TGTGCCAGCAGCTCGGACGGAAACACCGGGGAGCTGTTTTTT	CASSSDGNTGELFF
TRBV11-2	TRBJ2-1	NA	NA	TGTGCCAGCAGCCCCCAGCGGCAGGGATCGGGTGAGCAGTTATTC	CASSPQRQGSGEQLF
TRBV11-2	TRBJ1-3	NA	NA	TGTGCCTCAGCCCAGGAAACTGGAAACATCATATATTTT	CASAQETGNIIYF
TRBV6-2/TRBV6-3	TRBJ1-5	NA	NA	TGTGCCAGCAGTTATCGGGGTGGGGGCAATCAGCCCCAGCATTTT	CASSYRGGGNQPQHF
TRBV29-1	TRBJ2-3	few	TRBD1	TGCAGCGTCGGCGGGGGACAGGGTACAGATATGCAGTATTTT	CSVGGGQGTDMQYF
TRBV4-2	TRBJ1-1	once	NA	TGTGTCGGCAGCCAAGAGTACGGTCAGGGTTTTTGGACTGAAGCTTTCTTT	CVGSQEYGQGFWTEAFF
TRBV4-1	TRBJ2-7	NA	NA	TGCGCCAGGAGCCAAGATCGAACAGGTGCCACCCTCGAGCCGTACTTC	CARSQDRTGATLEPYF
TRBV6-1	TRBJ2-1	NA	NA	TGTGCCAACGGGAGGAACAGGGGGGATGAGCAGTTCTTC	CANGRNRGDEQFF